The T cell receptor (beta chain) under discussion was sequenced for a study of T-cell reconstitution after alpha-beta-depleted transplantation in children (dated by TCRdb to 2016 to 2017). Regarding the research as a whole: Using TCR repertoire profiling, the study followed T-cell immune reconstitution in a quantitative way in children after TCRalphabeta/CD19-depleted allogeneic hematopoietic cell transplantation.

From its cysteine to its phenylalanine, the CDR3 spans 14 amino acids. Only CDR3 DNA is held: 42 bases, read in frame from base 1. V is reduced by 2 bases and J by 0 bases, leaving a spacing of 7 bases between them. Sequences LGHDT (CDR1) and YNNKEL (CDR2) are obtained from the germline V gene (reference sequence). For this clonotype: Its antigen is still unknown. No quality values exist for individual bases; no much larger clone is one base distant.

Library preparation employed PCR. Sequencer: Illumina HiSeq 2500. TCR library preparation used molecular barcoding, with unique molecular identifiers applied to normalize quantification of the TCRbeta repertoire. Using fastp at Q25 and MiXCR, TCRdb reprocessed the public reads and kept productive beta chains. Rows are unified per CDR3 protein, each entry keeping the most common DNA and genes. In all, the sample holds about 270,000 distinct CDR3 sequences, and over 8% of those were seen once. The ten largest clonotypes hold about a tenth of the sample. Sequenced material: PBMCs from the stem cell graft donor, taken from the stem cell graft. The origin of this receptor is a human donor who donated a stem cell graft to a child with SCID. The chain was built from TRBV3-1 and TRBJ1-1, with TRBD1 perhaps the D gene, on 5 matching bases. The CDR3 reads CASSQRQMNTEAFF. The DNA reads TGTGCCAGCAGCCAAAGACAGATGAACACTGAAGCTTTCTTT.